The 8 T cell receptor beta chains in this list originate from one sample, sequenced in a study of Ad26.COV2.S vaccination and SARS-CoV-2 variants. Clones were read by immunoSEQ multiplex PCR, and TCRdb kept only the in-frame ones, dropping some. This table has roughly 390,000 clones, about 88% appearing once. Treatment: over 15 received Ad26.COV2.S at low or high dose, single or two shots; 5 received placebo; per-sample allocation not given. It was on day 63 after the first vaccine or placebo injection that samples were taken. Here the sequenced sample was peripheral blood, taken in a trial of Ad26.COV2.S vaccine versus placebo. These receptors all come from a person aged 18-60 years who received the Ad26.COV2.S COVID-19 vaccine or a placebo.

The genes are TRBV4-3 and TRBJ1-4, with D possibly TRBD1 on 5 matching bases. Deletions cut 3 bases from V and 8 bases from J, with 16 bases between. Looked up from germline, CDR1 is LGHNA and CDR2 is YSLEER. The CDR3 length is 15 residues. The CDR3 sequence: CASSHDLGGREKLFF. The CDR3 DNA reads TGCGCCAGCAGCCACGACCTCGGGGGTAGAGAAAAACTGTTTTTT.

The chain uses TRBV7-8 and TRBJ1-3, with 9 bases that match TRBD1. The CDR3 length is 15 residues. Germline V gives CDR1 SGHVS, CDR2 FQNEAQ. V shed 5 bases, J shed 6 bases, and the junction held 8 bases outside the gene matches. This CDR3 is CASSKNRDRENTIYF. As DNA, the CDR3 is TGTGCCAGCAGCAAAAACCGGGACAGGGAAAACACCATATATTTT.

The chain uses TRBV4-1 and TRBJ2-4; tentative D call: TRBD1 (6 bases). This CDR3 spans 21 amino acids. V gave up 4 bases and J gave up 0 bases, with 28 bases separating them. Germline values: CDR1 MGHRA, CDR2 YSYEKL. The DNA of the CDR3 is TGCGCCAGCAGCCCACTCCCTCCCCCTCTACAGGGTAGGGGAGCCAAAAACATTCAGTACTTC. This codes for CASSPLPPPLQGRGAKNIQYF.

The chain is built from TRBV2 and TRBJ2-6; 7 bases match TRBD1. V shed 6 bases and J 1 base; nucleotides not matched to a gene: 3. The CDR3 is 15 amino acids. The germline V gene has CDR1 SNHLY and CDR2 FYNNEI. CDR3 in DNA: TGTGCCAGCAGCGCACAGGGGTCTGGGGCCAACGTCCTGACTTTC. As protein: CASSAQGSGANVLTF. The whole variable domain, filled in from reference TRBV2 and TRBJ2-6, reads EPEVTQTPSHQVTQMGQEVILRCVPISNHLYFYWYRQILGQKVEFLVSFYNNEISEKSEIFDDQFSVERPDGSNFTLKIRSTKLEDSAMYFCASSAQGSGANVLTFGAGSRLTVL.

In the case of this clone: One junction end disagrees with the germline gene, perhaps due to a read error. V usage is TRBV29-1 and J usage is TRBJ2-1; 8 nucleotides line up with TRBD1. The CDR3 contains 13 residues. Germline V CDR1 and CDR2: SQVTM, ANQGSEA. Here the CDR3 reads CSVWTGSYDEQFF. In DNA, the CDR3 is TGCAGCGTTTGGACAGGGTCCTACGATGAGCAGTTCTTC.

The genes are TRBV5-6 and TRBJ2-7; 8 bases align to TRBD1. V gave up 4 bases and J gave up 5 bases; unmatched junction bases: 11. The length of the CDR3 is 15 residues. Germline V gives CDR1 SGHDT, CDR2 YYEEEE. The CDR3 protein is CASSLAGQGNDEQYF. The CDR3 bases are TGTGCCAGCAGCCTGGCCGGACAGGGCAATGACGAGCAGTACTTC.

As DNA, the CDR3 is TGCAGCGTGGCCGGGACAGAGGTCTATGGCTACACCTTC. This translates into CSVAGTEVYGYTF. J is TRBJ1-2 and V is TRBV29-1; the match to TRBD1 covers 7 bases. CDR3 size: 13 residues. CDR1 is SQVTM and CDR2 is ANQGSEA in the germline V gene. The V gene end was trimmed by 6 bases and the J gene end by 4 bases; junction bases not matched to a gene: 8.

In its sample, this clone was seen a few times. This rearrangement joins TRBV24-1 to TRBJ1-1; 7 nucleotides line up with TRBD1. V gave up 9 bases and J gave up 3 bases; unmatched junction bases: 39. Germline V CDR1 and CDR2: KGHDR, SFDVKD. The CDR3 runs 24 residues. The CDR3 region has the DNA TGTGCCACCTACCGGGATGTGAGGGGGCGAACCCTATCCGATCTTCGATTGAGGGACACTGAAGCTTTCTTT. This sequence encodes CATYRDVRGRTLSDLRLRDTEAFF.